Listed below are T cell receptor beta chains from one sample, sequenced in a study of blood T cell repertoires in COVID-19. TCRdb's copy holds only in-frame clones and misses some; the assay was immunoSEQ multiplex PCR. The data show about 310,000 clones, 70% to 90% seen once. Sequences were obtained from PBMCs or T cells enriched from blood (not recorded which). These receptors came from a woman between 35 and 50 years old who had recovered from COVID-19. The CDR3 runs from the conserved cysteine through the conserved F or W. D genes are given only for firm matches. Part of the rows lack a size; the others show once, few, many or a class for expanded clones.

v_call: TRBV11-3
d_call: TRBD1
j_call: TRBJ2-2
clone_size: once
cdr3_nt: TGTGCCAGCAGCGCACGACAGGGGTTCTCCGGGGAGCTGTTTTTT
cdr3_aa: CASSARQGFSGELFF

v_call: TRBV4-1
d_call: TRBD1
j_call: TRBJ1-2
clone_size: -
cdr3_nt: TGCGCCAGCAGCCTCGGGGACAGGGGAACGACCTATGGCTACACCTTC
cdr3_aa: CASSLGDRGTTYGYTF

v_call: TRBV7-2
d_call: -
j_call: TRBJ2-7
clone_size: -
cdr3_nt: TGTGCCAGCAGCCCGGATGGGAGCTCAGCCTACGAGCAGTACTTC
cdr3_aa: CASSPDGSSAYEQYF

v_call: TRBV19
d_call: TRBD1
j_call: TRBJ1-5
clone_size: -
cdr3_nt: TGTGCCAGTAGTCCCTTGGACAGGGATCAGCCCCAGCATTTT
cdr3_aa: CASSPLDRDQPQHF

v_call: TRBV5-1
d_call: TRBD1
j_call: TRBJ2-1
clone_size: -
cdr3_nt: TGCGCCAGCAGCTTGGGGACAGGGTTCGATGAGCAGTTCTTC
cdr3_aa: CASSLGTGFDEQFF

v_call: TRBV7-6
d_call: TRBD2
j_call: TRBJ2-7
clone_size: -
cdr3_nt: TGTGCCAGCAGCCAAGGGCGGGGGATGGGCTACGAGCAGTACTTC
cdr3_aa: CASSQGRGMGYEQYF

v_call: TRBV28
d_call: -
j_call: TRBJ1-1
clone_size: few
cdr3_nt: TGTGCCAGCAGTTCGGGTAACACTGAAGCTTTCTTT
cdr3_aa: CASSSGNTEAFF

v_call: TRBV29-1
d_call: TRBD1
j_call: TRBJ1-1
clone_size: -
cdr3_nt: TGCAGCGTTGGGCCCCAGGGGGACACTGAAGCTTTCTTT
cdr3_aa: CSVGPQGDTEAFF

v_call: TRBV24-1
d_call: -
j_call: TRBJ2-2
clone_size: -
cdr3_nt: TGTGCCACACCATGTACCGGGACAGGGACTAGGAGATGTACGAACACCGGGGAGCTGTTTTTT
cdr3_aa: CATPCTGTGTRRCTNTGELFF

v_call: TRBV2
d_call: -
j_call: TRBJ2-1
clone_size: -
cdr3_nt: TGTGCCAGCAGTACTAGAGCCTACAATGAGCAGTTCTTC
cdr3_aa: CASSTRAYNEQFF

v_call: TRBV11-2
d_call: TRBD1
j_call: TRBJ1-1
clone_size: -
cdr3_nt: TGTGCCAGCAGCTTAGGAGCAGGGGGGAACACTGAAGCTTTCTTT
cdr3_aa: CASSLGAGGNTEAFF

v_call: TRBV3-1/TRBV3-2
d_call: -
j_call: TRBJ2-3
clone_size: -
cdr3_nt: TGTGCCAGCAGTCCACAGAAAACTAGCACAGATACGCAGTATTTT
cdr3_aa: CASSPQKTSTDTQYF

v_call: TRBV24-1
d_call: TRBD1
j_call: TRBJ2-5
clone_size: -
cdr3_nt: TGTGCCACCAGTGACATGGACAGGGACCAAGAGACCCAGTACTTC
cdr3_aa: CATSDMDRDQETQYF

v_call: TRBV4-3
d_call: -
j_call: TRBJ1-3
clone_size: -
cdr3_nt: TGCGCCAGCAGCCAACAGTCAGGGCCCCCTGGAAACACCATATATTTT
cdr3_aa: CASSQQSGPPGNTIYF

v_call: TRBV6-1
d_call: -
j_call: TRBJ2-1
clone_size: -
cdr3_nt: TGTGCCAGCAGTGAAGCAGGGGGAGTCGATGAGCAGTTCTTC
cdr3_aa: CASSEAGGVDEQFF

v_call: TRBV7-8
d_call: -
j_call: TRBJ1-1
clone_size: -
cdr3_nt: TGTGCCAGCACCCATCGGGGGAACACTGAAGCTTTCTTT
cdr3_aa: CASTHRGNTEAFF

v_call: TRBV28
d_call: TRBD2
j_call: TRBJ2-1
clone_size: few
cdr3_nt: TGTGCCACTAACCGGGGGGGGAACAATGAGCAGTTCTTC
cdr3_aa: CATNRGGNNEQFF

v_call: TRBV12-5
d_call: TRBD2
j_call: TRBJ2-2
clone_size: -
cdr3_nt: TGTGCTAGTGGCCAGACTAGCGGAACCCTCACCGGGGAGCTGTTTTTT
cdr3_aa: CASGQTSGTLTGELFF

v_call: TRBV5-6
d_call: TRBD1
j_call: TRBJ1-6
clone_size: -
cdr3_nt: TGTGCCAGCAGCCCGTACAGGGGTCAAAGCTCCTATAATTCACCCCTCCACTTT
cdr3_aa: CASSPYRGQSSYNSPLHF

v_call: TRBV30
d_call: -
j_call: TRBJ2-2
clone_size: -
cdr3_nt: TGTGCCTGGAGTGGGTACAGGGTTTCCGGGGAGCTGTTTTTT
cdr3_aa: CAWSGYRVSGELFF